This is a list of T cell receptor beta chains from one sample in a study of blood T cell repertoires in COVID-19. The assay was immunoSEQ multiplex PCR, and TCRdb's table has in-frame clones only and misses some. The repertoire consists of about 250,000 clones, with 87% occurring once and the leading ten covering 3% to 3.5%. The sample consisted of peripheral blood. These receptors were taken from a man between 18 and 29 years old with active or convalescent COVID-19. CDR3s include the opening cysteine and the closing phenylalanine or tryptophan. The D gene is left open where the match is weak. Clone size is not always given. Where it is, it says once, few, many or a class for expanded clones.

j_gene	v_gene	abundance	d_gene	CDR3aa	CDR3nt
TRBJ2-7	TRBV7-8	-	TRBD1	CASSLSQGAYEQYF	TGTGCCAGCAGCTTGAGCCAGGGGGCCTACGAGCAGTACTTC
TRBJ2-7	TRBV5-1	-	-	CASSLADGTVSYEQYF	TGCGCCAGCAGCTTGGCCGACGGGACTGTTTCCTACGAGCAGTACTTC
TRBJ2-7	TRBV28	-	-	CASSTLIGKRYEQYF	TGTGCCAGCAGTACGCTTATCGGGAAACGGTACGAGCAGTACTTC
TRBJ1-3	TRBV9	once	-	CASSPGQLRSGNTIYF	TGTGCCAGCAGCCCAGGACAGCTACGATCTGGAAACACCATATATTTT
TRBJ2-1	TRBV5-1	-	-	CASSLDRAYNEQFF	TGCGCCAGCAGCTTGGATCGGGCCTACAATGAGCAGTTCTTC
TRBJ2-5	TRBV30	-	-	CAWSLQGETQYF	TGTGCCTGGAGTCTGCAGGGAGAGACCCAGTACTTC
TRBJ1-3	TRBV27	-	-	CASSAMGRGNTIYF	TGTGCCAGCAGCGCTATGGGCAGAGGAAACACCATATATTTT
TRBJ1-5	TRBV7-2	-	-	CASSLIQGQPQHF	TGTGCCAGCAGCTTAATCCAGGGTCAGCCCCAGCATTTT
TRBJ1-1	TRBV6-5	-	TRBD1	CATWDRMNTEAFF	TGTGCCACGTGGGACAGAATGAACACTGAAGCTTTCTTT
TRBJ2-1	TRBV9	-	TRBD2	CASSETSGRAGEQFF	TGTGCCAGCAGTGAGACTAGCGGGAGGGCCGGTGAGCAGTTCTTC
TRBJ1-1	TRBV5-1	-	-	CASSPLVRDEAFF	TGCGCCAGCAGCCCCTTAGTCAGGGATGAAGCTTTCTTT
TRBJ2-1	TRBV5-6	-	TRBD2	CASSGGTSGGSSSYNEQFF	TGTGCCAGCAGCGGTGGGACTAGCGGGGGGTCGAGCTCCTACAATGAGCAGTTCTTC
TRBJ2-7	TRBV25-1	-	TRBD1	CASSEGGQGLIHEQYF	TGTGCCAGCAGTGAGGGCGGACAGGGGTTAATCCACGAGCAGTACTTC
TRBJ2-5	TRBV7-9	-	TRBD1	CASSLLGQSPETQYF	TGTGCCAGCAGCTTATTGGGACAGAGCCCAGAGACCCAGTACTTC
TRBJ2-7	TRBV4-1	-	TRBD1	CASSHGQGRYEQYF	TGCGCCAGCAGCCACGGACAGGGGAGGTACGAGCAGTACTTC
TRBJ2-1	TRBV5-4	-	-	CASSLDSSYNEQFF	TGTGCCAGCAGCTTGGACAGTTCCTACAATGAGCAGTTCTTC
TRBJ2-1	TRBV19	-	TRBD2	CASSIGTSGTRRNEQFF	TGTGCCAGTAGTATTGGGACTAGCGGTACCAGGAGAAATGAGCAGTTCTTC
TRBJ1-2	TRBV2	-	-	CASSAGGRGYTF	TGTGCCAGCAGTGCGGGAGGTCGAGGCTACACCTTC
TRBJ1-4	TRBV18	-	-	CASSPPLGNLFF	TGTGCCAGCTCACCACCGCTGGGCAACCTGTTTTTT
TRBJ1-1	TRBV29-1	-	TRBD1	CSARTGMNTEAFF	TGCAGCGCCCGGACAGGGATGAACACTGAAGCTTTCTTT
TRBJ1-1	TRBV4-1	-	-	CASSPPRSGVIRDTEAFF	TGCGCCAGCAGCCCACCGCGATCCGGGGTGATTCGGGACACTGAAGCTTTCTTT
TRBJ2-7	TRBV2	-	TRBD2	CASKASGIYEQYF	TGTGCCAGCAAGGCTAGCGGAATCTACGAGCAGTACTTC